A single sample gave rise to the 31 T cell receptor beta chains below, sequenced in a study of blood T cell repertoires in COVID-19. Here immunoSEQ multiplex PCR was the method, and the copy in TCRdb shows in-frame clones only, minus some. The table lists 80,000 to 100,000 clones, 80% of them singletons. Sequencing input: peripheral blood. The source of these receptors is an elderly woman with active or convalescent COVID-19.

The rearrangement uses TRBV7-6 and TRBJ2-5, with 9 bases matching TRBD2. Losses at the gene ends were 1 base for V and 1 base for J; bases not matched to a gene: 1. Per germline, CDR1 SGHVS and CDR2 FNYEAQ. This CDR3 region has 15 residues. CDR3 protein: CASSLGGGVQETQYF. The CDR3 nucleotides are TGTGCCAGCAGCTTAGGCGGGGGGGTCCAAGAGACCCAGTACTTC.

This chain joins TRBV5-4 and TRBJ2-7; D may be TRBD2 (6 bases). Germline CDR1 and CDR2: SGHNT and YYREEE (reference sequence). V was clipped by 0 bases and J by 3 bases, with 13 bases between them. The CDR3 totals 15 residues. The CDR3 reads CASSLGAGLNYEQYF. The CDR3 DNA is TGTGCCAGCAGCTTGGGGGCGGGACTGAACTACGAGCAGTACTTC.

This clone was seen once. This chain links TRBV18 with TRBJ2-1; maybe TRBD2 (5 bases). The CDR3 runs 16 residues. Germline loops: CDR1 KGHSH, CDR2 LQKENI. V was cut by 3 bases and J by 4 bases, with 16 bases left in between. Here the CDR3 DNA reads TGTGCCAGCTCACCTTCTTGGGGAGTCGGGTACAATGAGCAGTTCTTC. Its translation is CASSPSWGVGYNEQFF.

The CDR3, as DNA: TGTGCCAGCAGCTTGTGGGGGCAGGGCACTGAAGCTTTCTTT. Encoded protein: CASSLWGQGTEAFF. The chain uses TRBV11-1 and TRBJ1-1; TRBD1 is a possible D gene (6 bases). Germline assignment: CDR1 SGHAT and CDR2 FQDESV (reference sequence). The V end lost 3 bases, the J end lost 4 bases, and 12 bases lay between the germline ends. The CDR3 is made up of 14 amino acids.

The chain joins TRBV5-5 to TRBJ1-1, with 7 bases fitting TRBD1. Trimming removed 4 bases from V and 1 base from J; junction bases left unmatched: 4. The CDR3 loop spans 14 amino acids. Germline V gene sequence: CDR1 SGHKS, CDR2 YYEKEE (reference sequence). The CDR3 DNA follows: TGTGCCAGCAGCCCCGGACAGGAGAACACTGAAGCTTTCTTT. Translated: CASSPGQENTEAFF.

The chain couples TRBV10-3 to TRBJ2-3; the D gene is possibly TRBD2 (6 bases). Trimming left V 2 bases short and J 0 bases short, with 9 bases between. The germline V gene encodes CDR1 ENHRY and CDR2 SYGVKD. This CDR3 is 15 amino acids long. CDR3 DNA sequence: TGTGCCATCAGTGAGATGAGCGGGAGCACAGATACGCAGTATTTT. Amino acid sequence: CAISEMSGSTDTQYF.

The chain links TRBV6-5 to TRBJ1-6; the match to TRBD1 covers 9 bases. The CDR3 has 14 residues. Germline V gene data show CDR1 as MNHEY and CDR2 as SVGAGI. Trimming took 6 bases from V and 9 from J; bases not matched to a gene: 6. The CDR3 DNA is TGTGCCAGCAGCCAACAGGGGGCCGGTTCACCCCTCCACTTT. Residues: CASSQQGAGSPLHF.

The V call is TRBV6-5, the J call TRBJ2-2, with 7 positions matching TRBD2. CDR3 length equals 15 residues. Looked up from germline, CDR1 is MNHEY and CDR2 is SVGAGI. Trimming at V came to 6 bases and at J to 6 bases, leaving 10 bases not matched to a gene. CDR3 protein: CASSTSGTFPGELFF. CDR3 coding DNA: TGTGCCAGCAGCACAAGCGGGACTTTCCCCGGGGAGCTGTTTTTT.

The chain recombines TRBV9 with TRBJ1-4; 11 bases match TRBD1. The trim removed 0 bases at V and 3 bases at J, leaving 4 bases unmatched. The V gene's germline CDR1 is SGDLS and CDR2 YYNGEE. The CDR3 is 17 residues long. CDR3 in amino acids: CASSVGTGGASNEKLFF. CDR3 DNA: TGTGCCAGCAGCGTAGGGACAGGGGGCGCATCTAATGAAAAACTGTTTTTT.

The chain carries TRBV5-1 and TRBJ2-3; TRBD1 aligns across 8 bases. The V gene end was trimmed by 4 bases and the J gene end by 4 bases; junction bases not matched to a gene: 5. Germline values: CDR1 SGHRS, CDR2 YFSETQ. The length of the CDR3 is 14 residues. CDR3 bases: TGCGCCAGCAGCCTCGGACAGGGTGCAGATACGCAGTATTTT. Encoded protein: CASSLGQGADTQYF.

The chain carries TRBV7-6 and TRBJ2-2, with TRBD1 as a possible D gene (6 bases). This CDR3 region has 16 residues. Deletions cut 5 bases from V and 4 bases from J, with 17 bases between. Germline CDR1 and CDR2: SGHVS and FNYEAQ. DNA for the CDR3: TGTGCCAGCAGCGTGGTAGGGGGAGAGGTCACCGGGGAGCTGTTTTTT. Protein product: CASSVVGGEVTGELFF. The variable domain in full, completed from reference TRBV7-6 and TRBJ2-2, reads GAGVSQSPRYKVTKRGQDVALRCDPISGHVSLYWYRQALGQGPEFLTYFNYEAQQDKSGLPNDRFSAERPEGSISTLTIQRTEQRDSAMYRCASSVVGGEVTGELFFGEGSRLTVL.

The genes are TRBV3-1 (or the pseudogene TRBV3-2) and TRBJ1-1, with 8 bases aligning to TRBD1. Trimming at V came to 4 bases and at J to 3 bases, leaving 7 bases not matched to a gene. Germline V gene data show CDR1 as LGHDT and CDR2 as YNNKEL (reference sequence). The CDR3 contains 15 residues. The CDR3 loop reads CASSPGQGADTEAFF. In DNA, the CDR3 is TGTGCCAGCAGCCCGGGCCAGGGGGCAGACACTGAAGCTTTCTTT.

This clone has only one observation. CDR3 coding DNA: TGTGCCAGCAGCAAAGGGACTAGCGGGGAATACAATGAGCAGTTCTTC. Translation: CASSKGTSGEYNEQFF. V is TRBV21-1 and J is TRBJ2-1; TRBD2, as called in the table, went unchecked against the DNA. TRBV21-1 counts as a pseudogene. The CDR3 is made up of 16 amino acids.

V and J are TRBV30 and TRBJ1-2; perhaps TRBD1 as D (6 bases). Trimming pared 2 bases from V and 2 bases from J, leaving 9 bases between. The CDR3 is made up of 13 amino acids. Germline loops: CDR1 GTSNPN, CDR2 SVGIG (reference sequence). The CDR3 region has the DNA TGTGCCTGGAGTAACACAGGGAACTATGGCTACACCTTC. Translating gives CAWSNTGNYGYTF.

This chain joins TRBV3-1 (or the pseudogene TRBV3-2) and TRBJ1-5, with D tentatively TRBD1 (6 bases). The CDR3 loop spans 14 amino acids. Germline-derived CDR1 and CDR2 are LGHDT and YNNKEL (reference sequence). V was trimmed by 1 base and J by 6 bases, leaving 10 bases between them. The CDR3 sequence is CASSQGGGGQPQHF. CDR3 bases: TGTGCCAGCAGCCAAGGAGGGGGTGGTCAGCCCCAGCATTTT.

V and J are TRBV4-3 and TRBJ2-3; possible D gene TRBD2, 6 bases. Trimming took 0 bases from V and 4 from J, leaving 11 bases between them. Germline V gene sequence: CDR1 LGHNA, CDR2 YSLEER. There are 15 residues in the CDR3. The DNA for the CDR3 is TGCGCCAGCAGCCAAGACGCGACTAGTGCAGATACGCAGTATTTT. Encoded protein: CASSQDATSADTQYF.

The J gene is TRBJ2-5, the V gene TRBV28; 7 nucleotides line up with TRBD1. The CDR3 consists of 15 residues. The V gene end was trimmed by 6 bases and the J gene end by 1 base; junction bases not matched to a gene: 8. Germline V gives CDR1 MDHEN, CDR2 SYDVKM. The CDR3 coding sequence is TGTGCCAGCAGCCGCTTGGGACAGATCCAAGAGACCCAGTACTTC. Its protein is CASSRLGQIQETQYF.

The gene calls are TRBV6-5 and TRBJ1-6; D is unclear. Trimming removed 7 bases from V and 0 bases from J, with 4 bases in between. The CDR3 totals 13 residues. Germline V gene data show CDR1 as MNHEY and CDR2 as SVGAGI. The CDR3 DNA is TGTGCCAGCAAGAGCTCCTATAATTCACCCCTCCACTTT. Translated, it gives CASKSSYNSPLHF.

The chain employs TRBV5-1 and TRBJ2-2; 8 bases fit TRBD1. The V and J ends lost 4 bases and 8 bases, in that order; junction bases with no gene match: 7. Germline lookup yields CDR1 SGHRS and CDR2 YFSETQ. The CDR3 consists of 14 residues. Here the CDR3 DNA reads TGCGCCAGCAGCGAGGGGACAGGTCCTGGGGAGCTGTTTTTT. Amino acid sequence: CASSEGTGPGELFF. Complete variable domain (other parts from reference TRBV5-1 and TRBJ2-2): KAGVTQTPRYLIKTRGQQVTLSCSPISGHRSVSWYQQTPGQGLQFLFEYFSETQRNKGNFPGRFSGRQFSNSRSEMNVSTLELGDSALYLCASSEGTGPGELFFGEGSRLTVL.

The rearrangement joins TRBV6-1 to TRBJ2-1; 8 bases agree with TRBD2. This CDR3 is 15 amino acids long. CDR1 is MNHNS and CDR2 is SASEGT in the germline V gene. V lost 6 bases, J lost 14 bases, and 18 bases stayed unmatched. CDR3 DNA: TGTGCCAGCAGGGGACCCGGGCTAGCGGGTGGACTGGAGTTCTTC. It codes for CASRGPGLAGGLEFF.

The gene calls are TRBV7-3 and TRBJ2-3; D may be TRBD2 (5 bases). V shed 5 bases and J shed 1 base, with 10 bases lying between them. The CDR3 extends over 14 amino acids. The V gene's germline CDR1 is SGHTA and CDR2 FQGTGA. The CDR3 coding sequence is TGTGCCAGCAGCCCCGGGATCGGCACAGATACGCAGTATTTT. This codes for CASSPGIGTDTQYF.

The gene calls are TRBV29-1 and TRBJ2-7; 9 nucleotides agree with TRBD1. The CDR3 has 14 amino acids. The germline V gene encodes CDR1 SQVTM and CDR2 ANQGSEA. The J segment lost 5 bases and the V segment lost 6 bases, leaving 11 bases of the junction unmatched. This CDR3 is CSVSDPGQGDEQYF. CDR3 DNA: TGCAGCGTCTCCGACCCGGGACAGGGCGACGAGCAGTACTTC.

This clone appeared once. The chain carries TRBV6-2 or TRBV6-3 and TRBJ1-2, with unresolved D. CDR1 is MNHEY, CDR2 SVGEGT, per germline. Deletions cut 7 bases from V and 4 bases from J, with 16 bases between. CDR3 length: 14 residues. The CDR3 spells CASIPDLTGYGYTF. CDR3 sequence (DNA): TGTGCCAGCATCCCTGACCTGACGGGCTATGGCTACACCTTC.

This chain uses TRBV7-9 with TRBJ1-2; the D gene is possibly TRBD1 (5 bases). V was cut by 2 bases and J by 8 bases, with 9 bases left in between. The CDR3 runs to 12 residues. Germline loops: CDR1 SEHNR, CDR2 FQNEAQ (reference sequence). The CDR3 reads CASSLSDSGYTF. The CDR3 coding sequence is TGTGCCAGCAGCTTATCCGACAGCGGCTACACCTTC.

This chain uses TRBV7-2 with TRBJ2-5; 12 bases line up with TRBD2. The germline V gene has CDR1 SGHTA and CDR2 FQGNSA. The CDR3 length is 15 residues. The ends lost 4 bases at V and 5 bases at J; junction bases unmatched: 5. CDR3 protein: CASSWVTSGSETQYF. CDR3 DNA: TGTGCCAGCAGCTGGGTGACTAGCGGGAGCGAGACCCAGTACTTC.

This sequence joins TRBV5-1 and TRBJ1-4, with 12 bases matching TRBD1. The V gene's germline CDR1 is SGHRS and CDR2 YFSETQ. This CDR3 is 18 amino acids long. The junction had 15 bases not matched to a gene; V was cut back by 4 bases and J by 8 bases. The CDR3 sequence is CASSRGGGTGGRGEKLFF. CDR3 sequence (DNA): TGCGCCAGCAGCCGCGGTGGAGGGACAGGGGGCAGAGGCGAAAAACTGTTTTTT.

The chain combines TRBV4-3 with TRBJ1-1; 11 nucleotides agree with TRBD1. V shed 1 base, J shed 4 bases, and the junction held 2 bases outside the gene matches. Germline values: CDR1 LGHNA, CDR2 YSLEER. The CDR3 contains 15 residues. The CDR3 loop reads CASSQAGTGGTEAFF. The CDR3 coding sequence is TGCGCCAGCAGCCAAGCCGGGACAGGGGGCACTGAAGCTTTCTTT.

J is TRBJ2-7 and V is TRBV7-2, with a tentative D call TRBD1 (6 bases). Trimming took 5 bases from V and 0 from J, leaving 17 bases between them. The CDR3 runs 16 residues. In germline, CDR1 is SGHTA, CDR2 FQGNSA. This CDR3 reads CASSITGTLSSYEQYF. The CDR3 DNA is TGTGCCAGCAGCATTACAGGGACCCTGAGCTCCTACGAGCAGTACTTC. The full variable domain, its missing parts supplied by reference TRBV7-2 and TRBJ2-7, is GAGVSQSPSNKVTEKGKDVELRCDPISGHTALYWYRQSLGQGLEFLIYFQGNSAPDKSGLPSDRFSAERTGGSVSTLTIQRTQQEDSAVYLCASSITGTLSSYEQYFGPGTRLTVT.

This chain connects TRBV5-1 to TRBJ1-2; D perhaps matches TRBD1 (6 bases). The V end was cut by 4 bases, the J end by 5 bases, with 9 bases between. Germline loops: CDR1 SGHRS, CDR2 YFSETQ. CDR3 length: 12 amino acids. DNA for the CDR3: TGCGCCAGCAGCAGCACAGGGTATGGCTACACCTTC. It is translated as CASSSTGYGYTF. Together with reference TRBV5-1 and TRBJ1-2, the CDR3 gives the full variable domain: KAGVTQTPRYLIKTRGQQVTLSCSPISGHRSVSWYQQTPGQGLQFLFEYFSETQRNKGNFPGRFSGRQFSNSRSEMNVSTLELGDSALYLCASSSTGYGYTFGSGTRLTVV.

This CDR3 is CASRNRDGRGQPQHF. The DNA for the CDR3 is TGTGCCAGCAGGAACCGGGACGGCAGGGGCCAGCCCCAGCATTTT. The V call is TRBV2, the J call TRBJ1-5, with a tentative D call TRBD1 (6 bases). CDR3 length: 15 residues. V was clipped by 6 bases and J by 7 bases, with 19 bases between them. From germline, CDR1 is SNHLY and CDR2 FYNNEI. Based on the CDR3 plus reference TRBV2 and TRBJ1-5, the full variable domain is EPEVTQTPSHQVTQMGQEVILRCVPISNHLYFYWYRQILGQKVEFLVSFYNNEISEKSEIFDDQFSVERPDGSNFTLKIRSTKLEDSAMYFCASRNRDGRGQPQHFGDGTRLSIL.

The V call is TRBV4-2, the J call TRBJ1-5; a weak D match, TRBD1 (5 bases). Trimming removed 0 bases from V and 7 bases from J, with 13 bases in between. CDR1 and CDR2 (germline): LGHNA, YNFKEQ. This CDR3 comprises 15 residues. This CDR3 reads CASSQDIRGVQPQHF. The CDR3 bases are TGTGCCAGCAGCCAAGATATAAGGGGTGTACAGCCCCAGCATTTT.